Listed below are T cell receptor beta chains from one sample, sequenced in a study of T cells after posttransplantation cyclophosphamide. Generated by immunoSEQ multiplex PCR, the TCRdb table keeps only in-frame clones and is missing some. The table has about 10,000 clones, roughly 80% seen once. The source was PBMCs, collected about 1,900 days after a stem cell transplant with posttransplant cyclophosphamide. All receptors come from a female patient between 35 and 55 years old who received an allogeneic stem cell transplant from a related donor, was CMV-positive, and had no GVHD. Some of the T cells may derive from the graft donor. Each CDR3 is given without its conserved first and last residue.

v_call	cdr3_aa
TRBV28	ASSPDRAHTEAF
TRBV2	ARGGTGKWIYGYT
TRBV6-1	ASSGWPGTGNTIY
TRBV19	ASSPQATSTPQH
TRBV5-4	ASSSGTGPSQPQH
TRBV29-1	SVRVKPTLDTQY
TRBV5-1	ASSYGTGYEQY
TRBV5-4	ASSPGLAGMSDTQY
TRBV10-1	ASTGTSGTETQY
TRBV5-1	ASSSTGTTYNEQF
TRBV29-1	SARSGSSYNSPLH
TRBV10-3	AISEGARTGELF
TRBV6-1	ASIKGGGNSPLH
TRBV5-1	ASSKGQGIGTGELF
TRBV19	ASSVGQAANTEAF
TRBV19	ASSIPGQITGELF
TRBV7-3	ASSPGLLPTDTQY
TRBV29-1	SANQGYTEAF
TRBV15	ATSRDLGTGAYGYT
TRBV19	ASSMQVNWELF
TRBV6-6	ASSYAEEGQY
TRBV5-4	ASSPGGASREQY
TRBV5-6	ASSSVNLGQEYNEQF
TRBV7-9	ASSPDIYPYEQY
TRBV6-5	ASSRGGRGTDTQY
TRBV5-5	ASSSDRWGNEKLF
TRBV5-1	ASSEDRLYGYT
TRBV27	ASNPTGGIDNEQF
TRBV6-6	ASENRGPRETQY
TRBV5-6	ASSTLQETGDGRGYT
TRBV7-7	ASSLDQGTSYNEQF
TRBV4-2	ASSRTGPNTEAF
TRBV13	ASSETGARNEKLF
TRBV9	ASSAGGGPDTQY
TRBV11-2	ASSLVPRQETQY
TRBV11-2	ASSLGQGVIREQY
TRBV15	ATSRETGPLYGYT
TRBV27	ASSSASGFQETQY